The 7 T cell receptor beta chains in this list originate from one sample, sequenced in a study of tumor-infiltrating lymphocytes in oesophageal squamous cell carcinoma. From the PCR reads, TCRdb called clonotypes with MiXCR, one entry per CDR3 protein. In the table there are 10,000 to 12,000 distinct CDR3 sequences, under 75% of which are singletons. The sequenced material came from esophageal tumor tissue. Every receptor here comes from a female donor with esophageal squamous cell carcinoma.

V gene TRBV4-3 combines with J gene TRBJ1-4; no definite D call. Trimming cost V 5 bases and J 0 bases, with 13 bases left between them. CDR3 size: 16 residues. The germline gives CDR1 LGHNA, CDR2 YSLEER. CDR3 DNA: TGCGCCAGCAGCACCCGGGCCACGGCAACTAATGAAAAACTGTTTTTT. Its translation: CASSTRATATNEKLFF.

The chain links TRBV11-2 to TRBJ2-5; 7 bases match TRBD2. Germline CDR1 reads SGHAT; CDR2 reads FQNNGV. The CDR3 extends over 17 amino acids. V lost 1 base, J lost 4 bases, and 12 bases stayed unmatched. DNA for the CDR3: TGTGCCAGCAGCTTAGGAAATAGCGGGCTTGGTTCAGAGACCCAGTACTTC. Its translation: CASSLGNSGLGSETQYF.

As to this clonotype: No conserved phenylalanine or tryptophan ends this CDR3, so it is likely a read error. The chain links TRBV7-3 to TRBJ2-5; D remains unclear. The CDR3 runs to 15 residues. Per the germline V gene, CDR1 is SGHTA and CDR2 is FQGTGA. Trimming cost V 0 bases and J 11 bases, with 19 bases left between them. Here the CDR3 DNA reads TGTGCCAGCAGCTTAACGTCTCAAGGCTACAATGAGCAGTACTTG. Protein product: CASSLTSQGYNEQYL.

The rearrangement joins TRBV7-6 to TRBJ2-3; no firm D call. The end of the DNA is better explained by TRBJ2-5, so the J call may be wrong. There are 13 residues in the CDR3. Looked up from germline, CDR1 is SGHVS and CDR2 is FNYEAQ. In DNA form, the CDR3 reads TGTGCCAGCAGCCCGGGTCAGGCGAAGACCCAGTACTTC. Translated: CASSPGQAKTQYF.

The chain carries TRBV7-6 and TRBJ2-1, with D perhaps TRBD2 (6 bases). CDR3 length equals 15 residues. The V gene lost 1 base and the J gene lost 5 bases, with 12 bases spanning the gap. Germline CDR1 is SGHVS and CDR2 is FNYEAQ. CDR3 sequence (DNA): TGTGCCAGCAGCTTAGTCGGGACTTACGACAATGAGCAGTTCTTC. This encodes CASSLVGTYDNEQFF.

This sequence joins TRBV7-2 and TRBJ2-1, with 9 bases identical to TRBD2. The J call could be wrong; TRBJ2-7 is a better fit for the DNA end. Germline CDR1 SGHTA, CDR2 FQGNSA. This CDR3 comprises 15 residues. The CDR3 is CASSSVAGDYNEQYF. CDR3 DNA sequence: TGTGCCAGCAGCTCCGTAGCGGGGGATTACAATGAGCAGTACTTC.

Of note for this clonotype: Relative to the germline gene, one junction end is altered; a read error may explain this. The rearrangement joins TRBV7-6 to TRBJ2-3; D might be TRBD1 (7 bases). The DNA matches TRBJ2-5 better at its end, which makes the J call doubtful. CDR3 length: 16 amino acids. The germline gives CDR1 SGHVS, CDR2 FNYEAQ. The CDR3 here is CASSLAGGTGLETQYF. The DNA of the CDR3 is TGTGCTAGCAGCTTAGCAGGGGGGACGGGTCTAGAGACCCAGTACTTC.